The 32 T cell receptor beta chains given below trace back to one sample, sequenced in a study of T cells in Graves' hyperthyroidism and ophthalmopathy. The CDR3 regions of TCR beta were amplified from RNA transcripts. With the HTBI primer set, the TCR CDR3 went through a first round of RT-PCR. MiXCR was run by TCRdb on the multiplex PCR reads, yielding one entry per CDR3 protein. The sample has about 340,000 distinct CDR3 sequences; 15% to 20% are singletons. The specimen sequenced was blood. The receptors originated from a woman aged 50 to 60 with Graves' hyperthyroidism.

The chain links TRBV29-1 to TRBJ1-1, with TRBD1 matching 8 bases. The CDR3 sequence is 11 residues long. The germline V gene encodes CDR1 SQVTM and CDR2 ANQGSEA. V lost 4 bases and J lost 8; bases outside the gene matches: 3. The CDR3 region is CSVGQGIEAFF. Here the CDR3 DNA reads TGCAGCGTTGGACAGGGGATAGAAGCTTTCTTT.

This chain connects TRBV6-1 to TRBJ1-5; D may be TRBD1 (5 bases). The CDR3 runs to 16 residues. Germline CDR1 is MNHNS and CDR2 is SASEGT. V lost 6 bases and J 5 bases, leaving 20 bases between the germline ends. The chain's CDR3 is CASSAGSGQGYQPQHF. The CDR3 nucleotides read TGTGCCAGCAGCGCCGGTTCAGGGCAGGGCTATCAGCCCCAGCATTTT.

The sample holds a few counts of this clonotype. The chain joins TRBV20-1 to TRBJ2-1, with D uncertain. Looked up from germline, CDR1 is DFQATT and CDR2 is SNEGSKA (reference sequence). The CDR3 is made up of 15 amino acids. V was cut by 3 bases and J by 7 bases, with 19 bases left in between. DNA for the CDR3: TGCAGTGCTAGCTCCCGGGCCGACGAGCCTAATGAGCAGTTCTTC. It is translated as CSASSRADEPNEQFF.

The table lists this clonotype with many counts. The chain links TRBV18 to TRBJ1-2; TRBD1 agrees at 8 bases. The CDR3 is 15 residues long. The ends lost 2 bases at V and 4 bases at J; junction bases unmatched: 6. The germline gives CDR1 KGHSH, CDR2 LQKENI. Here the CDR3 DNA reads TGTGCCAGCTCACCAGTCGGACAGGGAGGCTATGGCTACACCTTC. This gives the protein CASSPVGQGGYGYTF. Based on the CDR3 plus reference TRBV18 and TRBJ1-2, the full variable domain is NAGVMQNPRHLVRRRGQEARLRCSPMKGHSHVYWYRQLPEEGLKFMVYLQKENIIDESGMPKERFSAEFPKEGPSILRIQQVVRGDSAAYFCASSPVGQGGYGYTFGSGTRLTVV.

This clonotype showed up many times. The gene calls are TRBV28 and TRBJ2-1; the D is unclear. This CDR3 region has 11 residues. The V end lost 5 bases, the J end lost 9 bases, and 8 bases lay between the germline ends. Looked up from germline, CDR1 is MDHEN and CDR2 is SYDVKM. The CDR3 DNA reads as TGTGCCAGCAGTACCCCCCGTGAGCAGTTCTTC. It encodes CASSTPREQFF.

The table lists this clonotype with a few counts. As DNA, the CDR3 is TGTGCCAGCAGTTACGGGAGCTGGTCCTACAATGAGCAGTTCTTC. Translated: CASSYGSWSYNEQFF. The gene calls are TRBV6-5 and TRBJ2-1; D might be TRBD2 (5 bases). The CDR3 contains 15 residues. V was trimmed by 2 bases and J by 1 base, leaving 9 bases between them. Germline CDR1 reads MNHEY; CDR2 reads SVGAGI.

This clonotype was recorded many times. The chain is built from TRBV18 and TRBJ2-7; 13 nucleotides match TRBD2. V shed 4 bases and J 1 base; nucleotides not matched to a gene: 1. This CDR3 is 15 amino acids long. Germline V gene lookup returns CDR1 KGHSH and CDR2 LQKENI. DNA of the CDR3: TGTGCCAGCTCACTACTAGCGGGGGGGTCCTACGAGCAGTACGTC. It specifies CASSLLAGGSYEQYV.

The sample holds a few counts of this clonotype. The chain carries TRBV30 and TRBJ2-7; 9 bases are shared with TRBD1. After removal of 8 bases from V and 4 bases from J, the junction contained 6 bases not matched to a gene. Germline V gives CDR1 GTSNPN, CDR2 SVGIG (reference sequence). This CDR3 contains 12 residues. In DNA form, the CDR3 reads TGTGCCGGAACAGGGGGCGCTTACGAGCAGTACTTC. Its protein is CAGTGGAYEQYF.

There are a few counts of this clonotype. The V gene is TRBV13, the J gene TRBJ2-3; no definite D call. V gave up 10 bases and J gave up 1 base, with 15 bases separating them. Germline CDR1 PRHDT, CDR2 FYEKMQ (reference sequence). This CDR3 has 14 amino acids. CDR3 loop: CATLGARGTDTQYF. CDR3 coding DNA: TGTGCCACCCTAGGCGCAAGAGGCACAGATACGCAGTATTTT.

This clonotype was counted a few times. The chain links TRBV20-1 to TRBJ1-4; possibly TRBD1 for D (5 bases). Germline values: CDR1 DFQATT, CDR2 SNEGSKA (reference sequence). V lost 8 bases, J lost 8 bases, and 12 bases lay in between. The CDR3 loop spans 11 amino acids. The CDR3, as DNA: TGCAGTATCGGGGGGAAGGAAAAACTGTTTTTT. It yields the protein CSIGGKEKLFF.

This clonotype was recorded a few times. The chain couples TRBV4-2 to TRBJ1-1; D call uncertain. V was shortened by 0 bases and J by 2 bases, with 13 bases between the two germline ends. CDR3 length: 16 residues. CDR1 is LGHNA and CDR2 is YNFKEQ in the germline V gene. The CDR3 nucleotides read TGTGCCAGCAGCCAAGATCTTTGGACGGTTAACACTGAAGCTTTCTTT. This gives the protein CASSQDLWTVNTEAFF.

This chain connects TRBV19 to TRBJ2-1, with a tentative D call TRBD2 (5 bases). Trimming shortened V by 3 bases and J by 0 bases, and 9 bases separated the two germline ends. CDR3 length: 15 amino acids. Germline-derived CDR1 and CDR2 are LNHDA and SQIVND (reference sequence). DNA for the CDR3: TGTGCCAGTAGTATTACTGGGAGCTCCTACAATGAGCAGTTCTTC. This gives the protein CASSITGSSYNEQFF. The full variable domain, completed using reference TRBV19 and TRBJ2-1, is DGGITQSPKYLFRKEGQNVTLSCEQNLNHDAMYWYRQDPGQGLRLIYYSQIVNDFQKGDIAEGYSVSREKKESFPLTVTSAQKNPTAFYLCASSITGSSYNEQFFGPGTRLTVL.

This chain uses TRBV20-1 with TRBJ1-5, with a possible D match to TRBD1 (6 bases). This CDR3 is 15 amino acids long. The germline V and J ends were trimmed by 2 bases and 9 bases, with 20 bases remaining between them. CDR1 and CDR2 from the germline V gene are DFQATT and SNEGSKA (reference sequence). The CDR3 region is CSARSRDTTWRPQHF. The CDR3 DNA sequence: TGCAGTGCTAGATCCCGGGACACAACTTGGCGGCCCCAGCATTTT.

The chain employs TRBV6-2 or TRBV6-3 and TRBJ2-1; 10 bases are a match to TRBD2. Germline CDR1 MNHEY, CDR2 SVGEGT. The CDR3 covers 17 residues. Trimming took 6 bases from V and 2 from J; bases not matched to a gene: 10. CDR3 DNA sequence: TGTGCCAGCAGCAACGGAGCGGGAGGGCGGACCTACAATGAGCAGTTCTTC. Its protein is CASSNGAGGRTYNEQFF.

The chain combines TRBV19 with TRBJ1-1; 9 nucleotides agree with TRBD1. The CDR3 length is 15 residues. V lost 3 bases, J lost 3 bases, and 5 bases stayed unmatched. Germline V gene data show CDR1 as LNHDA and CDR2 as SQIVND (reference sequence). CDR3 sequence reads: CASSMSTGGHTEAFF. Written as DNA, the CDR3 is TGTGCCAGTAGTATGTCCACAGGGGGCCACACTGAAGCTTTCTTT.

This clonotype was observed a handful of times. V usage is TRBV6-1 and J usage is TRBJ2-7, with 9 bases that match TRBD2. The CDR3 runs 14 residues. Per germline, CDR1 MNHNS and CDR2 SASEGT. The V gene end was trimmed by 6 bases and the J gene end by 2 bases; junction bases not matched to a gene: 5. The CDR3 sequence: CASRSGGRAYEQYF. The CDR3, as DNA: TGTGCCAGCAGATCTGGCGGGAGGGCCTACGAGCAGTACTTC.

The chain uses TRBV20-1 and TRBJ1-5; D uncertain. The V gene's germline CDR1 is DFQATT and CDR2 SNEGSKA (reference sequence). Trimming left V 7 bases short and J 4 bases short, with 11 bases between. The CDR3 is 12 residues long. In nucleotides, the CDR3 is TGCAGTGTCACGGACCTAAATCAGCCCCAGCATTTT. Translated, it gives CSVTDLNQPQHF.

This clonotype was counted only a few times. This chain uses TRBV11-2 with TRBJ1-3; D is ambiguous. V was cut by 5 bases and J by 16 bases, with 18 bases left in between. This CDR3 is 12 amino acids long. Per the germline V gene, CDR1 is SGHAT and CDR2 is FQNNGV. CDR3 sequence: CASSASEGILYF. DNA for the CDR3: TGTGCCAGCAGCGCATCAGAAGGGATCCTTTATTTT.

The table lists this clonotype with many counts. V usage is TRBV7-9 and J usage is TRBJ1-1; 9 bases are shared with TRBD1. The ends lost 5 bases at V and 0 bases at J; junction bases unmatched: 7. The CDR3 is 16 amino acids. CDR1 is SEHNR and CDR2 is FQNEAQ in the germline V gene (reference sequence). CDR3 coding DNA: TGTGCCAGCAGCCCTCCCGGGACAGGGATGAACACTGAAGCTTTCTTT. This codes for CASSPPGTGMNTEAFF.

This clonotype was detected a few times. The chain combines TRBV3-1 with TRBJ1-2; D ambiguous. This CDR3 spans 15 amino acids. Trimming took off 5 bases at V and 4 bases at J, with 17 bases between the two ends. Per the germline V gene, CDR1 is LGHDT and CDR2 is YNNKEL (reference sequence). CDR3 bases: TGTGCCAGCAGCGCCCCTAGGGAGAATAGCTATGGCTACACCTTC. This translates into CASSAPRENSYGYTF.

Many counts were recorded for this clonotype. The chain is built from TRBV5-8 and TRBJ2-3; 10 bases align to TRBD2. The germline CDR1 and CDR2 sequences are SGHTS and YDEGEE. This CDR3 has 22 residues. V shed 1 base, J shed 0 bases, and the junction held 20 bases outside the gene matches. The CDR3: CASSLPRGLAGEVMESTDTQYF. CDR3 sequence (DNA): TGTGCCAGCAGCTTGCCCAGGGGGCTAGCGGGAGAGGTAATGGAAAGCACAGATACGCAGTATTTT.

This clonotype was seen at least ten times. This chain uses TRBV12-3 or TRBV12-4 with TRBJ2-1, with TRBD2 matching over 11 bases. After removal of 5 bases from V and 2 bases from J, the junction contained 8 bases not matched to a gene. The CDR3 totals 17 residues. The CDR3 is CASSPLGTSGPYNEQFF. CDR3 nucleotide sequence: TGTGCCAGCAGTCCCCTAGGGACTAGCGGTCCCTACAATGAGCAGTTCTTC.

This chain connects TRBV2 to TRBJ1-3; 7 bases agree with TRBD1. Germline V CDR1 and CDR2: SNHLY, FYNNEI. This CDR3 has 12 amino acids. V lost 10 bases to trimming and J lost 4 bases; unmatched junction nucleotides: 4. The CDR3 nucleotides are TGTGCCACTGGGACAGAAGGAAACACCATATATTTT. Its protein product is CATGTEGNTIYF.

The J gene is TRBJ2-1, the V gene TRBV27; 9 bases map to TRBD1. With V trimmed by 7 bases and J by 6 bases, 10 bases remained unmatched. Germline V lookup: CDR1 MNHEY, CDR2 SMNVEV (reference sequence). This CDR3 has 15 residues. The CDR3 reads CASKGEQGAFNEQFF. The CDR3 nucleotides are TGTGCCAGCAAAGGAGAACAGGGGGCTTTCAATGAGCAGTTCTTC.

CDR3 in DNA: TGTGCCAGCAACCCGCGGGGAGCGGGGAATACGCAGTATTTT. Residues: CASNPRGAGNTQYF. The chain links TRBV11-2 to TRBJ2-3; 7 bases are a match to TRBD2. This CDR3 spans 14 amino acids. With V trimmed by 7 bases and J by 7 bases, 11 bases remained unmatched. Germline loops: CDR1 SGHAT, CDR2 FQNNGV.

This clonotype came up many times. This chain uses TRBV12-3 or TRBV12-4 with TRBJ2-1; 7 nucleotides agree with TRBD2. J lost 8 bases, V lost 3 bases, and 4 bases had no gene match. The length of the CDR3 is 13 residues. CDR3 sequence (DNA): TGTGCCAGCAGTTTGTTTGCGGGGGATGAGCAGTTCTTC. Protein sequence: CASSLFAGDEQFF.

This clonotype has a handful of counts. The chain recombines TRBV2 with TRBJ1-2; D gene uncertain. CDR3 size: 17 residues. V dropped 0 bases and J dropped 2 bases, with 16 bases sitting between them. CDR1 SNHLY and CDR2 FYNNEI come from the germline V gene. The CDR3 protein is CASSEARLRTGNYGYTF. As DNA, the CDR3 is TGTGCCAGCAGTGAAGCGCGATTAAGGACGGGGAACTATGGCTACACCTTC.

The J gene is TRBJ2-1, the V gene TRBV27, with 12 bases aligning to TRBD1. V trimming: 5 bases; J trimming: 11 bases; junction bases outside the gene matches: 13. CDR3 length: 16 residues. Germline lookup yields CDR1 MNHEY and CDR2 SMNVEV (reference sequence). Here the CDR3 reads CASSPSFGTGGRKQFF. In DNA, the CDR3 is TGTGCCAGCAGTCCAAGTTTCGGGACAGGGGGCAGAAAGCAGTTCTTC.

This clonotype was seen ten or more times. V is TRBV10-3 and J is TRBJ1-2; unclear D gene. The CDR3 spans 16 residues. The V gene lost 2 bases and the J gene lost 0 bases, with 13 bases spanning the gap. Germline lookup yields CDR1 ENHRY and CDR2 SYGVKD. In DNA form, the CDR3 reads TGTGCCATCAGTGAGGAAAGAGACACGCCTAACTATGGCTACACCTTC. This encodes CAISEERDTPNYGYTF.

This clonotype has more than one count but fewer than ten. The chain couples TRBV5-1 to TRBJ2-7; TRBD2 matches at 11 bases. Germline CDR1 SGHRS, CDR2 YFSETQ. V trimming: 6 bases; J trimming: 1 base; junction bases outside the gene matches: 6. The CDR3 is made up of 15 amino acids. DNA of the CDR3: TGCGCCAGCAACCCACTAGCGGGAGTTTCCTACGAGCAGTACTTC. Its protein is CASNPLAGVSYEQYF.

The chain recombines TRBV7-8 with TRBJ2-5, with D perhaps assigned TRBD1 or TRBD2 (5 bases each). V lost 6 bases, J lost 5 bases, and 22 bases lay in between. Germline-derived CDR1 and CDR2 are SGHVS and FQNEAQ. The CDR3 has 16 residues. In DNA form, the CDR3 reads TGTGCCAGCAGTTTTGAGGGTGGTGGGACGCGGGAGACCCAGTACTTC. Its translation is CASSFEGGGTRETQYF.

This clonotype came up many times. The genes are TRBV10-3 and TRBJ1-1; the D is unclear. V was clipped by 3 bases and J by 1 base, with 9 bases between them. The CDR3 extends over 14 amino acids. Looked up from germline, CDR1 is ENHRY and CDR2 is SYGVKD. Here the CDR3 reads CAISDTGRNTEAFF. The DNA of the CDR3 is TGTGCCATCAGTGACACGGGAAGGAACACTGAAGCTTTCTTT.